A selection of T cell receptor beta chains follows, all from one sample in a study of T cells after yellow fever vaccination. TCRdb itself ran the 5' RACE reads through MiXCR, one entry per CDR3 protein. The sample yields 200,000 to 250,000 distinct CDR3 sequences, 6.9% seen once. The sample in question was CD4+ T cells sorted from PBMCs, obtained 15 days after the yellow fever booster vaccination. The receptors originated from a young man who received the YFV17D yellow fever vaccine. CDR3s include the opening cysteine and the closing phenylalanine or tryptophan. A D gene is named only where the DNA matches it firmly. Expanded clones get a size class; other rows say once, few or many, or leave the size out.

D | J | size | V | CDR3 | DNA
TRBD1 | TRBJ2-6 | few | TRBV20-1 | CSASTGGSGANVLTF | TGCAGTGCCAGTACAGGGGGCTCTGGGGCCAACGTCCTGACTTTC
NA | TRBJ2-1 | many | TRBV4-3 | CASSSRDLKNNEQFF | TGCGCCAGCAGCAGCCGGGACCTTAAAAACAATGAGCAGTTCTTC
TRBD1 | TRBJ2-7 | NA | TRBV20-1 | CSATEDRVEQYF | TGCAGTGCTACCGAGGACAGGGTGGAGCAGTACTTC
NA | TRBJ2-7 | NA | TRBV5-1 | CASREGQFSYEQYF | TGCGCCAGCAGGGAAGGACAGTTCTCCTACGAGCAGTACTTC
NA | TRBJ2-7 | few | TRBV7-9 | CASSPGGTFYEQYF | TGTGCCAGCAGCCCTGGGGGGACTTTCTACGAGCAGTACTTC
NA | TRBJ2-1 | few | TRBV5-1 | CASSFGGTGNEQFF | TGCGCCAGCAGCTTCGGCGGAACGGGGAATGAGCAGTTCTTC
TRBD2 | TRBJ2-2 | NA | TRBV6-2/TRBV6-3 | CASRENGRATGELFF | TGTGCCAGCAGAGAAAACGGGAGGGCCACCGGGGAGCTGTTTTTT
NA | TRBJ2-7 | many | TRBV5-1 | CASSLTASYEQYF | TGCGCCAGCAGCTTGACCGCTAGCTACGAGCAGTACTTC
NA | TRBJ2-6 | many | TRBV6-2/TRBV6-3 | CASSPTPGANVLTF | TGTGCCAGCAGTCCCACCCCTGGGGCCAACGTCCTGACTTTC
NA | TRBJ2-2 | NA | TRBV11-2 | CASTIQNTGELFF | TGTGCCAGCACCATACAAAACACCGGGGAGCTGTTTTTT
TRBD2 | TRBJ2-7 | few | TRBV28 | CASSSDPGTRSRQYF | TGTGCCAGCAGTTCGGATCCCGGGACTAGAAGTCGACAGTACTTC
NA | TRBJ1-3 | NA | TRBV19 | CASTETATSSGNTIYF | TGTGCCAGTACAGAGACCGCGACGAGCTCTGGAAACACCATATATTTT
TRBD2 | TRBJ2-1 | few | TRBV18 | CASSPPSWEGYNEQFF | TGTGCCAGCTCACCACCATCGTGGGAGGGCTACAATGAGCAGTTCTTC
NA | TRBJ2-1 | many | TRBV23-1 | CASSRRLRRSPFSYNEQFF | TGCGCCAGCAGTCGCCGTCTCAGACGTAGCCCCTTCTCCTACAATGAGCAGTTCTTC
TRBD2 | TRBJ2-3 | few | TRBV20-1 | CSARGQYSGRADTQYF | TGCAGTGCTAGAGGCCAATATAGCGGGAGAGCAGATACGCAGTATTTT
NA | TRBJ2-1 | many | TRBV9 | CASSVGSGLYYDEQFF | TGTGCCAGCAGCGTAGGTTCGGGGCTATACTACGATGAGCAGTTCTTC
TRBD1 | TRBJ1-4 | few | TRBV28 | CASSLQGAATNEKLFF | TGTGCCAGCAGTCTTCAGGGGGCTGCAACTAATGAAAAACTGTTTTTT
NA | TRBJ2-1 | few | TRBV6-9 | CASYYLGKGRAEQFF | TGTGCCAGCTACTATCTTGGGAAGGGAAGAGCTGAGCAGTTCTTC
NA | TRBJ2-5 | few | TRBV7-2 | CASSPMSATQETQYF | TGTGCCAGCAGCCCCATGAGCGCAACCCAAGAGACCCAGTACTTC
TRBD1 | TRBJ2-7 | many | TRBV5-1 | CASSPGTGNEQYF | TGCGCCAGCAGTCCCGGGACAGGGAACGAGCAGTACTTC
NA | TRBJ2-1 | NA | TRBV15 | CATSRVENEQFF | TGTGCCACCAGCAGAGTGGAGAATGAGCAGTTCTTC
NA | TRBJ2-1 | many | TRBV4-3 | CASSQEPAGYRNEQFF | TGCGCCAGCAGCCAAGAACCGGCGGGATATCGCAATGAGCAGTTCTTC
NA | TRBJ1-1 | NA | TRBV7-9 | CASSLQAQNTEAFF | TGTGCCAGCAGCTTACAGGCACAGAACACTGAAGCTTTCTTT
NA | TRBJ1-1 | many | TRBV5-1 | CASSLDAGMNTEAFF | TGCGCCAGCAGCTTGGACGCAGGAATGAACACTGAAGCTTTCTTT
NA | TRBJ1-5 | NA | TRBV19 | CASSIGGRSHQPQHF | TGTGCCAGTAGTATAGGTGGTCGCTCCCACCAGCCCCAGCATTTT
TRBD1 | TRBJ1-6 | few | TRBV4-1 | CASSHTRDRSRSFGSPLHF | TGCGCCAGCAGCCACACCCGGGACAGGAGCAGATCCTTCGGTTCACCCCTCCACTTT
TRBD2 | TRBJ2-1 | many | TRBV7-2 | CASSLNGGGYNEQFF | TGTGCCAGCAGCTTAAACGGGGGGGGTTACAATGAGCAGTTCTTC
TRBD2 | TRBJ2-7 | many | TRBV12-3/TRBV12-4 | CASSFTSGTSYEQYF | TGTGCCAGCAGTTTTACTAGCGGGACCTCCTACGAGCAGTACTTC
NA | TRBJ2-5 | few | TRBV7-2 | CASRFSGQETQYF | TGTGCCAGCAGATTTAGCGGCCAAGAGACCCAGTACTTC
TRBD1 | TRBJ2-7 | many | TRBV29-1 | CSVARTGSLNEQYF | TGCAGCGTTGCGCGGACAGGGAGCCTGAACGAGCAGTACTTC
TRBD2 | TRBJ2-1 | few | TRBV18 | CASSLLGTSGSPYNEQFF | TGTGCCAGCTCACTTCTCGGGACTAGCGGGAGCCCCTACAATGAGCAGTTCTTC
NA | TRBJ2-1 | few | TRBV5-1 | CASSHSSREQFF | TGCGCCAGCAGCCATAGTTCGCGTGAGCAGTTCTTC
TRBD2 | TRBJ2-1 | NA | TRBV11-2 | CASSSRVTSGSPSLIEQFF | TGTGCCAGCAGCTCTAGGGTGACTAGCGGGAGTCCGTCTTTGATAGAGCAGTTCTTC
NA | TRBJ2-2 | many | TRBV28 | CASSLYAGSGELFF | TGTGCCAGCAGTTTATACGCGGGCTCCGGGGAGCTGTTTTTT
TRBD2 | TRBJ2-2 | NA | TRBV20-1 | CSARAGGGWTGELFF | TGCAGTGCTAGGGCCGGGGGGGGCTGGACCGGGGAGCTGTTTTTT
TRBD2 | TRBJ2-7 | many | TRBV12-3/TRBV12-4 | CASSHIAGGPGYEQYF | TGTGCCAGCAGCCACATAGCGGGAGGGCCTGGGTACGAGCAGTACTTC
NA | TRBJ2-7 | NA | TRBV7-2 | CASSRLFSYEQYF | TGTGCCAGCAGCCGGCTCTTCAGCTACGAGCAGTACTTC
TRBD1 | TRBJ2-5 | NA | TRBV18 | CASSKDREGETQYF | TGTGCCAGCTCAAAGGACAGGGAAGGAGAGACCCAGTACTTC
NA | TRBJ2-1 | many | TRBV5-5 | CASKGTQRYNEQFF | TGTGCCAGCAAGGGGACACAACGATACAATGAGCAGTTCTTC
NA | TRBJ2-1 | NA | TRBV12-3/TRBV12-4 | CATSSTSYNEQFF | TGTGCCACATCTAGCACCTCCTACAATGAGCAGTTCTTC
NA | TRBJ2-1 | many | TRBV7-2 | CASSQVVGEQFF | TGTGCCAGCAGCCAGGTGGTAGGTGAGCAGTTCTTC
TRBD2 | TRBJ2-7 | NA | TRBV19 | CASSPLAGGHYEQYF | TGTGCCAGTAGTCCTCTAGCGGGAGGGCACTACGAGCAGTACTTC
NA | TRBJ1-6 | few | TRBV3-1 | CASSQQQGVRNSPLHF | TGTGCCAGCAGCCAACAACAGGGCGTCAGAAATTCACCCCTCCACTTT
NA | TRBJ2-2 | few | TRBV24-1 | CATSGVVTGELFF | TGTGCCACCAGCGGGGTTGTGACCGGGGAGCTGTTTTTT
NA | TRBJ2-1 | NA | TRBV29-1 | CSVVPQRNNEQLF | TGCAGCGTTGTTCCCCAGCGAAACAATGAGCAGTTATTC
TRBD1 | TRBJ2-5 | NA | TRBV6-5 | CASSYRRRQGVGTQYF | TGTGCCAGCAGTTACCGTCGGCGGCAGGGGGTGGGGACCCAGTACTTC
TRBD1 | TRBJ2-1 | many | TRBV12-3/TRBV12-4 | CASSPQGAGIYNEQFF | TGTGCCAGCAGCCCGCAGGGGGCAGGAATATACAATGAGCAGTTCTTC
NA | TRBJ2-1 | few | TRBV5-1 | CASSPGRMEQFF | TGCGCCAGCAGCCCCGGACGGATGGAGCAGTTCTTC
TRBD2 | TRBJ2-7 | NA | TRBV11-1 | CASSFGTSGSHRSYEQYF | TGTGCCAGCAGTTTCGGGACTAGCGGGAGTCATCGGTCCTACGAGCAGTACTTC
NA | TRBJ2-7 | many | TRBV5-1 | CASSTEYEQYF | TGCGCCAGCAGCACCGAGTACGAGCAGTACTTC
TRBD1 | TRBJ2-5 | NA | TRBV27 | CASSLVDRKETQYF | TGTGCCAGCAGTTTAGTGGACAGGAAAGAGACCCAGTACTTC
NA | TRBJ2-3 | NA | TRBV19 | CASSAGQATQYF | TGTGCCAGTAGTGCGGGACAAGCAACGCAGTATTTT
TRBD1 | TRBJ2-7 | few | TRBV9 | CASSGGQGASYEQYF | TGTGCCAGCAGCGGAGGACAGGGGGCGTCCTACGAGCAGTACTTC
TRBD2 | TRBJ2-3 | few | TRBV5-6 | CASNPSSLGSGRGTDTQYF | TGTGCCAGCAACCCCTCGTCCCTAGGAAGCGGGAGGGGCACAGATACGCAGTATTTT
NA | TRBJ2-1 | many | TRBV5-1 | CASSSDPDGNNEQFF | TGCGCCAGCAGCTCCGACCCGGACGGAAACAATGAGCAGTTCTTC
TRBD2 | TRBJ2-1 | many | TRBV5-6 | CASSLTSGRQFF | TGTGCCAGCAGCTTAACTAGCGGGAGGCAGTTCTTC
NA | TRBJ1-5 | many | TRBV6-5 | CASRSSAGVNQPQHF | TGTGCCAGCAGGTCTTCCGCCGGGGTCAATCAGCCCCAGCATTTT